The 19 T cell receptor beta chains presented below share a single source sample, sequenced in a study of blood T cell repertoires in COVID-19. Sequencing was performed with immunoSEQ multiplex PCR; in TCRdb, only in-frame clones are kept and a portion is missing. The sample includes more than 95,000 clones, 65% to 90% seen only once; the top ten take about 5%. Sequenced material: peripheral blood. These receptors all stem from a man aged 55 to 69 with acute or convalescent COVID-19.

The genes are TRBV5-6 and TRBJ1-2; 7 nucleotides agree with TRBD1. The ends lost 5 bases at V and 2 bases at J; junction bases unmatched: 6. In germline, CDR1 is SGHDT, CDR2 YYEEEE. The CDR3 covers 14 residues. Here the CDR3 reads CASRFTGENYGYTF. CDR3 sequence (DNA): TGTGCCAGCAGATTCACAGGGGAGAACTATGGCTACACCTTC.

This chain links TRBV7-9 with TRBJ1-1; D call uncertain. Germline loops: CDR1 SEHNR, CDR2 FQNEAQ (reference sequence). The CDR3 covers 14 residues. The V gene lost 1 base and the J gene lost 3 bases, with 9 bases spanning the gap. The CDR3 nucleotides read TGTGCCAGCAGCTTAGTTCAGGAATACACTGAAGCTTTCTTT. Translated, it gives CASSLVQEYTEAFF.

V is TRBV7-8 and J is TRBJ2-3, with 11 bases fitting TRBD2. The germline V gene has CDR1 SGHVS and CDR2 FQNEAQ. The CDR3 loop spans 18 amino acids. Trimming removed 1 base from V and 1 base from J; junction bases left unmatched: 7. Here the CDR3 reads CASSLDALAGARTDTQYF. Written as DNA, the CDR3 is TGTGCCAGCAGCTTAGATGCACTAGCGGGGGCCCGCACAGATACGCAGTATTTT.

The chain couples TRBV7-2 to TRBJ1-6, with D unclear. The CDR3 has 14 residues. V was pared by 8 bases and J by 5 bases, with 13 bases between. In germline, CDR1 is SGHTA, CDR2 FQGNSA. The chain's CDR3 is CASSTRRNNSPLHF. DNA for the CDR3: TGTGCCAGCTCAACGAGGCGGAATAATTCACCCCTCCACTTT.

The rearrangement joins TRBV3-1 (or the pseudogene TRBV3-2) to TRBJ1-2; D is unresolved. The V and J ends lost 3 bases and 0 bases respectively, with 20 bases between them. The CDR3 is 18 residues long. In germline, CDR1 is LGHDT, CDR2 YNNKEL (reference sequence). For the CDR3, the DNA is TGTGCCAGCAGCCAGTTAATTTCGAAGCGGTCCTCTAACTATGGCTACACCTTC. Residues: CASSQLISKRSSNYGYTF.

The gene calls are TRBV18 and TRBJ1-4; D possibly corresponds to TRBD1 (6 bases). The CDR3 is 15 amino acids. With 3 bases removed from V and 6 bases from J, the gap between germline ends came to 14 bases. Per germline, CDR1 KGHSH and CDR2 LQKENI. The CDR3 region is CASSPRQASDEKLFF. The CDR3 DNA reads TGTGCCAGCTCACCCAGACAGGCCAGTGATGAAAAACTGTTTTTT. The whole variable domain, filled in from reference TRBV18 and TRBJ1-4, reads NAGVMQNPRHLVRRRGQEARLRCSPMKGHSHVYWYRQLPEEGLKFMVYLQKENIIDESGMPKERFSAEFPKEGPSILRIQQVVRGDSAAYFCASSPRQASDEKLFFGSGTQLSVL.

V usage is TRBV3-1 (or the pseudogene TRBV3-2) and J usage is TRBJ2-5; TRBD1 matches 9 bases. The junction had 8 bases not matched to a gene; V was cut back by 4 bases and J by 2 bases. Germline V gene sequence: CDR1 LGHDT, CDR2 YNNKEL (reference sequence). This CDR3 has 16 amino acids. The CDR3 DNA follows: TGTGCCAGCAGCCCCGGACAGGGGCAGGGGCAAGAGACCCAGTACTTC. It is translated as CASSPGQGQGQETQYF.

The chain carries TRBV2 and TRBJ2-5, with 13 nucleotides matching TRBD2. Trimming at V came to 6 bases and at J to 1 base, leaving 5 bases not matched to a gene. Per the germline V gene, CDR1 is SNHLY and CDR2 is FYNNEI. The CDR3 runs 16 residues. The DNA of the CDR3 is TGTGCCAGCAGAAGGACTAGCGGGGGAATCCAAGAGACCCAGTACTTC. Encoded protein: CASRRTSGGIQETQYF. Supplemented by reference TRBV2 and TRBJ2-5, the full variable domain reads EPEVTQTPSHQVTQMGQEVILRCVPISNHLYFYWYRQILGQKVEFLVSFYNNEISEKSEIFDDQFSVERPDGSNFTLKIRSTKLEDSAMYFCASRRTSGGIQETQYFGPGTRLLVL.

The chain joins TRBV20-1 to TRBJ2-7; no reliable D call. Germline V gives CDR1 DFQATT, CDR2 SNEGSKA (reference sequence). The ends were cut back, 6 bases at V and 2 bases at J, with 8 bases in the middle. CDR3 length equals 11 residues. The CDR3, as DNA: TGCAGTGCCCCTTTTACCTACGAGCAGTACTTC. Translating gives CSAPFTYEQYF.

The chain links TRBV5-4 to TRBJ2-4; perhaps TRBD2 as D (5 bases). With 1 base removed from V and 0 bases from J, the gap between germline ends came to 8 bases. In germline, CDR1 is SGHNT, CDR2 YYREEE (reference sequence). CDR3 length equals 15 residues. CDR3 region: CASSLFGVAKNIQYF. In DNA form, the CDR3 reads TGTGCCAGCAGCTTGTTCGGGGTAGCCAAAAACATTCAGTACTTC.

The chain combines TRBV6-2 or TRBV6-3 with TRBJ2-7; D ambiguous. V lost 5 bases, J lost 3 bases, and 14 bases lay in between. CDR1 MNHEY and CDR2 SVGEGT come from the germline V gene. The CDR3 runs to 14 residues. This chain's CDR3 is CASSLPPTGYEQYF. The CDR3 nucleotides read TGTGCCAGCAGTCTCCCCCCGACTGGCTACGAGCAGTACTTC.

Concerning this clone itself: The sample carries other DNA sequences with the same CDR3. The chain combines TRBV9 with TRBJ2-5; D not resolved. The CDR3 runs to 13 residues. Germline loops: CDR1 SGDLS, CDR2 YYNGEE. V lost 1 base to trimming and J lost 3 bases, with 7 bases between them. The CDR3 loop is CASSVYGKETQYF. The CDR3 DNA reads as TGTGCCAGCAGCGTATATGGCAAAGAGACCCAGTACTTC.

This clone was detected a few times. The J gene is TRBJ1-1, the V gene TRBV7-9; TRBD1 might be the D (5 bases). The CDR3 consists of 14 residues. V dropped 2 bases and J dropped 8 bases, with 15 bases sitting between them. The germline gives CDR1 SEHNR, CDR2 FQNEAQ (reference sequence). The CDR3 sequence: CASSLKGGGAEAFF. Written as DNA, the CDR3 is TGTGCCAGCAGCTTAAAGGGAGGAGGGGCCGAAGCTTTCTTT.

The chain recombines TRBV28 with TRBJ1-4; 9 positions match TRBD1. Germline loops: CDR1 MDHEN, CDR2 SYDVKM. V trimming: 6 bases; J trimming: 7 bases; junction bases outside the gene matches: 6. CDR3 length equals 14 residues. As DNA, the CDR3 is TGTGCCAGCAGGGACAGGGGCCATGGTGAAAAACTGTTTTTT. This translates into CASRDRGHGEKLFF.

This rearrangement joins TRBV9 to TRBJ2-1; 13 nucleotides match TRBD2. Trimming cost V 4 bases and J 6 bases; bases outside gene matches: 10. Per germline, CDR1 SGDLS and CDR2 YYNGEE. CDR3 length: 17 amino acids. The CDR3 region has the DNA TGTGCCAGCAGCCTGGGACCAGGACTAGCGGGAGTCAATGAGCAGTTCTTC. Protein product: CASSLGPGLAGVNEQFF.

V and J are TRBV9 and TRBJ2-1; tentative D call: TRBD1 (7 bases). Trimming stripped 2 bases from V and 0 bases from J, with 9 bases between. The CDR3 length is 15 residues. The germline V gene has CDR1 SGDLS and CDR2 YYNGEE. DNA of the CDR3: TGTGCCAGCAGCGTCAGGGGGGACTCCTACAATGAGCAGTTCTTC. This translates into CASSVRGDSYNEQFF.

In DNA form, the CDR3 reads TGTGCCAGCAGAATGGGGACAGGGAGCGAATACAATGAGCAGTTCTTC. It is translated as CASRMGTGSEYNEQFF. The chain combines TRBV5-4 with TRBJ2-1, with 9 bases lining up with TRBD1. This CDR3 has 16 residues. CDR1 is SGHNT and CDR2 is YYREEE in the germline V gene (reference sequence). Trimming at V came to 5 bases and at J to 4 bases, leaving 10 bases not matched to a gene.

The J gene is TRBJ2-6, the V gene TRBV7-9; D call uncertain. In germline, CDR1 is SEHNR, CDR2 FQNEAQ (reference sequence). Deletions cut 1 base from V and 4 bases from J, with 8 bases between. The CDR3 runs 15 residues. In DNA form, the CDR3 reads TGTGCCAGCAGCTTAGGACACGGAGGGGCCAACGTCCTGACTTTC. Its translation: CASSLGHGGANVLTF. The variable domain in full, completed from reference TRBV7-9 and TRBJ2-6, reads DTGVSQNPRHKITKRGQNVTFRCDPISEHNRLYWYRQTLGQGPEFLTYFQNEAQLEKSRLLSDRFSAERPKGSFSTLEIQRTEQGDSAMYLCASSLGHGGANVLTFGAGSRLTVL.

The chain has TRBV11-3 and TRBJ2-1, with TRBD2 identical over 10 bases. Germline V gene lookup returns CDR1 SGHNT and CDR2 YENEEA. Trimming at V came to 5 bases and at J to 9 bases, leaving 13 bases not matched to a gene. This CDR3 spans 16 amino acids. The DNA for the CDR3 is TGTGCCAGCAGCCCTAAGGGGCTAGCGGGAGTTGGTGAGCAGTTCTTC. Its translation: CASSPKGLAGVGEQFF.